The next 16 T cell receptor beta chains were all read from a single sample in a study of beta chain features in type 1 diabetes. Their recognized antigens are unknown. The study's findings and limits: TCRB CDR3s from Type 1 diabetes patients were moderately but significantly shorter in all four CD4+ subsets.

All of the isolated RNA was reverse transcribed, so expressed TCRB transcripts were sequenced. Assay: immunoSEQ multiplex PCR; the TCRdb copy retains only in-frame clones and omits some. The sample comprises about 640,000 clones, approximately 13% of which are singletons, and 0.095% to 0.15% rests with the top ten. Sample: naive CD4+ T cells from blood. The receptors were sampled from a man aged 30-40 years with type 1 diabetes.

This clone has more than one count but fewer than ten. The chain uses TRBV6-5 and TRBJ2-7, with D possibly matching TRBD1 (6 bases). The germline V gene encodes CDR1 MNHEY and CDR2 SVGAGI. This CDR3 contains 16 residues. Trimming removed 3 bases at V and 0 bases at J, with 15 bases between. The CDR3 region has the DNA TGTGCCAGCAGTTATGTCGGGACACCGTACTCCTACGAGCAGTACTTC. Amino acid sequence: CASSYVGTPYSYEQYF.

Regarding this clone: A junction end diverges from the germline sequence, so it may reflect a read error. The chain carries TRBV27 and TRBJ2-2; TRBD1 or TRBD2 may be the D gene (5 bases each). The germline gives CDR1 MNHEY, CDR2 SMNVEV (reference sequence). The CDR3 runs to 12 residues. In DNA form, the CDR3 reads TGTGCCAGCAGTTTAGGACGAGGGGCGCTGTTTTTT. Amino acids: CASSLGRGALFF.

The sample holds a few counts of this clone. The genes are TRBV5-1 and TRBJ2-5; 7 bases are a match to TRBD1. The CDR3 spans 15 residues. From germline, CDR1 is SGHRS and CDR2 YFSETQ. The ends lost 8 bases at V and 1 base at J; junction bases unmatched: 11. For the CDR3, the DNA is TGCGCCAGGGGAGAATCGACAGGGCCCCAAGAGACCCAGTACTTC. It codes for CARGESTGPQETQYF. Full variable domain (rest looked up from reference TRBV5-1 and TRBJ2-5): KAGVTQTPRYLIKTRGQQVTLSCSPISGHRSVSWYQQTPGQGLQFLFEYFSETQRNKGNFPGRFSGRQFSNSRSEMNVSTLELGDSALYLCARGESTGPQETQYFGPGTRLLVL.

The chain couples TRBV18 to TRBJ2-2; 9 nucleotides line up with TRBD2. Germline-derived CDR1 and CDR2 are KGHSH and LQKENI. The CDR3 is 16 residues long. The V gene end was trimmed by 6 bases and the J gene end by 2 bases; junction bases not matched to a gene: 7. The CDR3 coding sequence is TGTGCCAGCTCGTCGCTAGCGGGGCCAAACACCGGGGAGCTGTTTTTT. This translates into CASSSLAGPNTGELFF.

The rearrangement joins TRBV4-2 to TRBJ2-7; D not certain. This CDR3 is 15 amino acids long. Germline CDR1 reads LGHNA; CDR2 reads YNFKEQ. The V and J ends lost 1 base and 0 bases respectively, with 10 bases between them. CDR3 DNA: TGTGCCAGCAGCCAAGGTCAGGAGTTCTCCTACGAGCAGTACTTC. Amino acid sequence: CASSQGQEFSYEQYF.

The chain links TRBV9 to TRBJ1-2, with 7 bases identical to TRBD1. This CDR3 contains 16 residues. Germline CDR1 is SGDLS and CDR2 is YYNGEE. Trimming at V came to 0 bases and at J to 6 bases, leaving 11 bases not matched to a gene. Here the CDR3 reads CASSVGWEGGSDGYTF. In DNA form, the CDR3 reads TGTGCCAGCAGCGTAGGGTGGGAAGGGGGCAGCGATGGCTACACCTTC.

V is TRBV13 and J is TRBJ1-1; D perhaps matches TRBD1 (5 bases). V was shortened by 5 bases and J by 1 base, with 14 bases between the two germline ends. The CDR3 is 15 residues long. Germline V CDR1 and CDR2: PRHDT, FYEKMQ (reference sequence). CDR3 sequence (DNA): TGTGCCAGCAGCCGCGGGAGACAGCCGAACACTGAAGCTTTCTTT. Translated, it gives CASSRGRQPNTEAFF.

This chain links TRBV5-4 with TRBJ2-7; D ambiguous. V gave up 0 bases and J gave up 2 bases, with 12 bases separating them. This CDR3 has 15 residues. The germline V gene has CDR1 SGHNT and CDR2 YYREEE (reference sequence). CDR3 amino acids: CASSLAAEKTYEQYF. The CDR3, as DNA: TGTGCCAGCAGCTTGGCGGCAGAAAAAACCTACGAGCAGTACTTC.

The J gene is TRBJ1-1, the V gene TRBV7-2; D is undetermined. Germline V CDR1 and CDR2: SGHTA, FQGNSA. V was cut by 5 bases and J by 4 bases, with 14 bases left in between. There are 14 residues in the CDR3. The CDR3 DNA reads as TGTGCCAGCAGCCCCGTATCCGGTGCCACTGAAGCTTTCTTT. This encodes CASSPVSGATEAFF.

This sequence joins TRBV25-1 and TRBJ1-1; D ambiguous. Germline-derived CDR1 and CDR2 are MGHDK and SYGVNS. The CDR3 loop spans 13 amino acids. V gave up 5 bases and J gave up 3 bases, with 10 bases separating them. CDR3 in amino acids: CASSQHPDTEAFF. CDR3 bases: TGTGCCAGCAGTCAACACCCGGACACTGAAGCTTTCTTT. The full variable domain, completed using reference TRBV25-1 and TRBJ1-1, is EADIYQTPRYLVIGTGKKITLECSQTMGHDKMYWYQQDPGMELHLIHYSYGVNSTEKGDLSSESTVSRIRTEHFPLTLESARPSHTSQYLCASSQHPDTEAFFGQGTRLTVV.

This rearrangement joins TRBV14 to TRBJ1-5; D perhaps matches TRBD1 (6 bases). The CDR3 has 13 amino acids. CDR1 and CDR2 (germline): SGHDN, FVKESK. The ends were cut back, 6 bases at V and 5 bases at J, with 11 bases in the middle. For the CDR3, the DNA is TGTGCCAGCAGTCCAGGGGATCATCAGCCCCAGCATTTT. Its translation: CASSPGDHQPQHF.

The CDR3 region has the DNA TGTGCCAGCAGTCCACGCGGGGGTTTGGGAGAGACCCAGTACTTC. Translation: CASSPRGGLGETQYF. V and J are TRBV2 and TRBJ2-5, with 7 bases matching TRBD2. CDR3 length equals 15 residues. J was trimmed by 4 bases and V by 5 bases; bases with no gene match: 10. CDR1 and CDR2 from the germline V gene are SNHLY and FYNNEI.

The chain links TRBV30 to TRBJ1-4; 11 bases map to TRBD1. Germline V gene lookup returns CDR1 GTSNPN and CDR2 SVGIG (reference sequence). This CDR3 contains 19 residues. The V gene end was trimmed by 1 base and the J gene end by 1 base; junction bases not matched to a gene: 11. CDR3: CAWSGGTGGRSITNEKLFF. The CDR3 nucleotides are TGTGCCTGGAGTGGCGGGACAGGGGGAAGGTCGATAACTAATGAAAAACTGTTTTTT.

The gene calls are TRBV7-9 and TRBJ2-3, with TRBD2 matching over 11 bases. Trimming removed 0 bases from V and 1 base from J; junction bases left unmatched: 3. Germline CDR1 SEHNR, CDR2 FQNEAQ (reference sequence). The CDR3 spans 17 residues. The CDR3 protein is CASSLAGTSGGTDTQYF. CDR3 coding DNA: TGTGCCAGCAGCTTAGCCGGGACTAGCGGCGGCACAGATACGCAGTATTTT.

The chain uses TRBV7-9 and TRBJ1-2, with D possibly being TRBD1 (5 bases). Germline V lookup: CDR1 SEHNR, CDR2 FQNEAQ (reference sequence). CDR3 length: 14 residues. Trimming stripped 2 bases from V and 2 bases from J, with 9 bases between. In DNA form, the CDR3 reads TGTGCCAGCAGCTTACAGGGCCAGAACTATGGCTACACCTTC. It translates to CASSLQGQNYGYTF.

The chain couples TRBV5-1 to TRBJ1-5, with 7 nucleotides matching TRBD1. J gave up 1 base and V 4 bases, and 5 bases lay outside the gene matches. The length of the CDR3 is 15 residues. Per the germline V gene, CDR1 is SGHRS and CDR2 is YFSETQ. CDR3 bases: TGCGCCAGCAGCCCGGAGGGACAGAGCAATCAGCCCCAGCATTTT. Its protein product is CASSPEGQSNQPQHF.